This is a list of T cell receptor beta chains from one sample in a study of blood T cell repertoires in COVID-19. Generated by immunoSEQ multiplex PCR, the TCRdb table keeps only in-frame clones and is missing some. The repertoire consists of more than 150,000 clones, with 75% to 90% occurring once and the leading ten covering more than 2%. Material: peripheral blood. Receptors were obtained from a woman in her 70s with acute or convalescent COVID-19. Both conserved end residues are part of each CDR3. A D gene is named only where the DNA matches it firmly. Clone size is shown for a subset of rows, as once, few, many or a class of expanded clone.

v_call	clone_size	d_call	j_call	cdr3_nt	cdr3_aa
TRBV7-9	.	TRBD1	TRBJ1-2	TGTGCCAGCAGCGAGCGACAGGGAGCTGACTATGGCTACACCTTC	CASSERQGADYGYTF
TRBV18	.	TRBD1	TRBJ1-2	TGTGCCAGCTCACCAACCGGGACAGGGGGATCGTATTATGGCTACACCTTC	CASSPTGTGGSYYGYTF
TRBV6-6	few	.	TRBJ1-1	TGTGCCAGCAGTTACGCCCTGGGGGGCACTGAAGCTTTCTTT	CASSYALGGTEAFF
TRBV19	.	.	TRBJ2-7	TGTGCCAGTAGTATTCAGGGCGCTCAGGGCTACGAGCAGTACTTC	CASSIQGAQGYEQYF
TRBV12-3/TRBV12-4	.	.	TRBJ2-1	TGTGCCAGCAGTTCAGGGTTTTATGAGCAGTTCTTC	CASSSGFYEQFF
TRBV25-1	.	.	TRBJ2-5	TGTGCCAGCAGAGTAGGTTCAGCAGGCAGGGAGACCCAGTACTTC	CASRVGSAGRETQYF
TRBV5-8	.	.	TRBJ2-1	TGTGCCAGCAGCGTATCCCGAAGGGGGGGTGAGCAGTTCTTC	CASSVSRRGGEQFF
TRBV18	.	TRBD1	TRBJ2-6	TGTGCCAGCTCAACACCGTGGGGACAGCCTCCTCTCTGGGCCAACGTCCTGACTTTC	CASSTPWGQPPLWANVLTF
TRBV2	.	.	TRBJ1-1	TGTGCCAGCAGTGATCAGGGCATGAACACTGAAGCTTTCTTT	CASSDQGMNTEAFF
TRBV6-2/TRBV6-3	.	TRBD1	TRBJ1-2	TGTGCCAGCAGCCCATGGCGGGACAGGGTAACGGGCTACACCTTC	CASSPWRDRVTGYTF
TRBV24-1	.	.	TRBJ1-5	TGTGCCACCAGTGACTCCAATCAGCCCCAGCATTTT	CATSDSNQPQHF
TRBV4-3	.	.	TRBJ1-2	TGCGCCAGCAGCCAAGAGGGCAGCCCTTATGGCTACACCTTC	CASSQEGSPYGYTF
TRBV5-6	.	.	TRBJ1-5	TGTGCCAGCACCCGTTTCCAAACACGGGGGGCTAGCAATCAGCCCCAGCATTTT	CASTRFQTRGASNQPQHF
TRBV5-1	.	.	TRBJ2-2	TGCGCCAGCAGCTTGTCGGGGGGCCAGAGAGTCACCGGGGAGCTGTTTTTT	CASSLSGGQRVTGELFF
TRBV29-1	.	.	TRBJ1-1	TGCAGCGTTCATAATACGGGGGGCTGGACCACTGAAGCTTTCTTT	CSVHNTGGWTTEAFF
TRBV7-9	.	TRBD1	TRBJ1-1	TGTGCCAGCAGCTCAGATCCGGGACAGGGGGCGACTGAAGCTTTCTTT	CASSSDPGQGATEAFF
TRBV7-9	.	TRBD1	TRBJ1-4	TGTGCCAGCAGCCCGGACTTAGGAGGGGGCCGTAGCGAAAAACTGTTTTTT	CASSPDLGGGRSEKLFF
TRBV6-5	.	.	TRBJ2-3	TGTGCCAGCAGTTACTCTGGCGCAGGGGGCACAGATACGCAGTATTTT	CASSYSGAGGTDTQYF
TRBV29-1	.	TRBD1	TRBJ1-1	TGCAGCGCCGGGGACAGGGGAGGAGTAGCTTTCTTT	CSAGDRGGVAFF
TRBV6-5	once	.	TRBJ1-2	TGTGCCAGCACCACACGGGGATATGGCTACACCTTC	CASTTRGYGYTF
TRBV5-1	.	TRBD2	TRBJ2-7	TGCGCCAGCAGATTTGGGAATAGCGGGGGCTCCTACGAGCAGTACTTC	CASRFGNSGGSYEQYF
TRBV5-1	.	.	TRBJ1-4	TGCGCCAGCAGCTTGTTCCCAATGTACCGGGAGAATGAAAAACTGTTTTTT	CASSLFPMYRENEKLFF
TRBV18	.	TRBD2	TRBJ2-3	TGTGCCAGCTCACCGCGGCGAACTAGCGGGGCCACAGATACGCAGTATTTT	CASSPRRTSGATDTQYF
TRBV5-8	.	.	TRBJ1-6	TGTGCCAGCAGCTGGAGCTCCAGGGAGGTTTCACCCCTCCACTTT	CASSWSSREVSPLHF
TRBV19	.	TRBD1	TRBJ1-6	TGTGCCAGTAGTAATGAGGGGGCCGGGAATTCACCCCTCCACTTT	CASSNEGAGNSPLHF
TRBV19	.	TRBD1	TRBJ1-2	TGTGCCAGTAGTATCACACAGGGGGCGAGAGATGGCTACACCTTC	CASSITQGARDGYTF
TRBV9	.	.	TRBJ1-1	TGTGCCAGCAGCGTAGCCGAGGGAGGGTACACTGAAGCTTTCTTT	CASSVAEGGYTEAFF
TRBV30	.	.	TRBJ1-2	TGTGCCTGGGACAGGACCCAATATGGCTACACCTTC	CAWDRTQYGYTF
TRBV5-1	.	.	TRBJ2-5	TGCGCCAGCAGCTTGGCTCCGGGTTTGGGCCAAGAGACCCAGTACTTC	CASSLAPGLGQETQYF
TRBV7-2	.	TRBD1	TRBJ1-5	TGTGCCAGCAGCTTAAAGCTGGCAGGGGGTCAGCCCCAGCATTTT	CASSLKLAGGQPQHF
TRBV19	.	.	TRBJ2-1	TGTGCCAGTAGGACTAGGAATGAGCAGTTCTTC	CASRTRNEQFF
TRBV20-1	.	.	TRBJ1-1	TGCAGTGCTAGTATGGGGCTCACTGAAGCTTTCTTT	CSASMGLTEAFF
TRBV7-9	.	.	TRBJ1-1	TGTGCCAGCAGCTCACAGGGAGTGGGCACTGAAGCTTTCTTT	CASSSQGVGTEAFF
TRBV5-1	.	.	TRBJ2-5	TGCGCCAGCAGCCAGGGATTTAGAGAGACCCAGTACTTC	CASSQGFRETQYF
TRBV6-5	.	.	TRBJ2-7	TGTGCCAGCAGTTCTCCGGGACACAGGTACGAGCAGTACTTC	CASSSPGHRYEQYF
TRBV11-3	.	TRBD1	TRBJ2-2	TGTGCCAGCAGCTTGAACCAGGGGGCCGGGGAGCTGTTTTTT	CASSLNQGAGELFF
TRBV19	once	TRBD2	TRBJ2-7	TGTGCCAGTAGTATCTCGATTAGCGGGGGGGCCCACGAGCAGTACTTC	CASSISISGGAHEQYF
TRBV7-9	.	TRBD2	TRBJ2-1	TGTGCCAGCAGCCCAAGACTAGCGGGGGGGCTAGATGAGCAGTTCTTC	CASSPRLAGGLDEQFF
TRBV27	.	.	TRBJ1-3	TGTGCCAGCAGTTTATCCGGTGGAAACACCATATATTTT	CASSLSGGNTIYF
TRBV7-2	.	.	TRBJ1-1	TGTGCCAGCAGCCGTGGCGGACAGTCGAACACTGAAGCTTTCTTT	CASSRGGQSNTEAFF
TRBV19	.	.	TRBJ1-4	TGTGCCAGTAGTAAACCCCCGACAGCAACTAATGAAAAACTGTTTTTT	CASSKPPTATNEKLFF
TRBV6-6	.	.	TRBJ2-2	TGTGCCAGCAGTTACTCGGGGGGGCATGTCGGGGAGCTGTTTTTT	CASSYSGGHVGELFF
TRBV28	.	.	TRBJ2-2	TGTGCCAGCAGTTTGCCACTACGGGCCGGGGAGCTGTTTTTT	CASSLPLRAGELFF
TRBV5-1	.	.	TRBJ2-5	TGCGCCAGCAGCTCGAGTCAAGAGACCCAGTACTTC	CASSSSQETQYF
TRBV11-2	.	.	TRBJ1-3	TGTGCCAGCAGCTTAGTCCGGGGAGGAAACACCATATATTTT	CASSLVRGGNTIYF
TRBV5-8	.	TRBD1	TRBJ1-2	TGTGCCAGTAAACCGGGACAGGGATCTGGCTACACCTTC	CASKPGQGSGYTF
TRBV25-1	.	TRBD1	TRBJ2-5	TGTGCCAGCAGTGTACACGGACAGGGCGAGACCCAGTACTTC	CASSVHGQGETQYF
TRBV11-1	.	.	TRBJ2-3	TGTGCCAGCAGCTTAGCCGGCAGGACTACAGATACGCAGTATTTT	CASSLAGRTTDTQYF
TRBV6-5	few	TRBD1	TRBJ1-6	TGTGCCAGCAGTAACCCGGGACAGGGGGATTCACCCCTCCACTTT	CASSNPGQGDSPLHF
TRBV18	.	TRBD1	TRBJ2-1	TGTGCCAGCTTAACAGGGGCCCTCAATGAGCAGTTCTTC	CASLTGALNEQFF
TRBV7-2	.	.	TRBJ1-5	TGTGCCAGCAGCTTAGGACAAAATAGCAATCAGCCCCAGCATTTT	CASSLGQNSNQPQHF
TRBV6-6	once	.	TRBJ1-2	TGTGCCAGCAACCCCCGGGGGTATGGCTACACCTTC	CASNPRGYGYTF
TRBV7-2	.	.	TRBJ1-1	TGTGCCAGCAGCCGCAGGGTAACTTCCGGGTACACTGAAGCTTTCTTT	CASSRRVTSGYTEAFF
TRBV11-3	.	.	TRBJ2-3	TGTGCCAGCAGCCCCCGAGGGGATACGCAGTATTTT	CASSPRGDTQYF
TRBV19	.	.	TRBJ2-1	TGTGCCAGTAGTACTCAATTTAGCTCCTACAATGAGCAGTTCTTC	CASSTQFSSYNEQFF
TRBV7-2	.	TRBD2	TRBJ2-2	TGTGCCAGCAGCTCAGGACTAGCGGCGAACACCGGGGAGCTGTTTTTT	CASSSGLAANTGELFF